The sequence of this TCR beta chain was determined in a study of T-cell memory formation after mild COVID-19 (dated by TCRdb to the early 2020s). Notes on the research overall: Most TCR sequence clusters were specific to one of the two donors. In a couple of donors, T-cell clones that expanded and contracted after mild COVID-19 were tracked by sequencing TCRalpha and TCRbeta repertoires over time. The cohort was made up of two young adult volunteers, one female and one male, who were previously healthy.

CDR1 and CDR2, per the germline V gene (reference sequence), are GTSNPN and SVGIG. The CDR3, cysteine through phenylalanine, is 14 amino acids long. This entry keeps only the CDR3 DNA: 42 bases, framed from base 1. TCRdb names Illumina NovaSeq 6000 as the instrument used. TCRalpha and TCRbeta cDNA libraries were built by 5'RACE with constant-segment primers, adding sample barcodes and unique molecular identifiers. Trizol reagent was used to extract RNA from every sample. Libraries were amplified in two PCR steps, with a second sample barcode and Illumina TruSeq adapters added in the second step. Sequencing of libraries was performed on an Illumina NovaSeq with 2 x 150 bp paired-end reads. The original pipeline was this. Demultiplexing of reads and collapsing into UMI-guided consensus sequences were performed with migec v1.2.7. Using mixcr v2.1.11, the UMI consensuses were aligned to TRA and TRB V and J templates and assembled into clonotypes. Expanded or contracted clonotypes were those called significant by both edgeR and NoisET, with noise models trained on biological replicates. For edgeR calls, a false discovery rate-adjusted p below 0.01 and a log2 fold-change threshold of 1 were applied. As an exploratory analysis of dynamics, PCA with hierarchical clustering was applied to max-normalized trajectories of the 1000 most abundant clonotypes. Separately sequenced CD4+ and CD8+ repertoires were used to assign a CD4 or CD8 phenotype to each responding clone. Through fastp at Q25 and MiXCR, TCRdb rebuilt clones from the public reads, retaining in-frame beta chains. When rows share a CDR3 protein, they turn into one entry using the most common DNA and genes. What appears here as the V and J calls and clone size reflects TCRdb's work, not the paper's. Recorded for this sample are 120,000 to 150,000 distinct CDR3 sequences; roughly 6.3% of them occurred a single time. Of the sample, roughly 1.9% falls within the top ten clones.

On the study overall, not on this receptor specifically: Only a couple of mild cases were covered in the study, and larger cohorts including severe cases with pre-infection samples were considered necessary. Some responding clones were detected in pre-infection memory, suggesting pre-existing cross-reactive memory T cells joined the SARS-CoV-2 response. Clones contracting from day 15 to 85 had balanced CD4/CD8 phenotypes, while a second wave expanding from day 15 to 37 was biased towards CD4+. Contracting CD4+ clones appeared mostly in the CM and EM memory subsets, whereas CD8+ clones were enriched in EMRA. SARS-CoV-2 specificity was not confirmed for the second-wave clones peaking on day 37.

This clonotype has a count of ten or more. Its specific antigen is unknown. One junction end does not reproduce the germline sequence, and a read error may be involved. PBMCs were isolated by Ficoll-Paque density gradient centrifugation. The clonotype originates from an adult woman who had mild COVID-19 (a few samples of this study predate the infection). The sample titles of this study are shuffled in the database, so cell type and time point are left out; the donor was told from shared clones. The rearranged segments are TRBV30 and TRBJ2-1, with a weak D call of TRBD1 (6 bases match). Sequenced input: PBMCs or a T cell subset sorted from them (not recorded which). The DNA is TGTGCCCGGAGGAACAGGGTTAACTACAATGAGCAGTTCTTC. Its protein reads: CARRNRVNYNEQFF.